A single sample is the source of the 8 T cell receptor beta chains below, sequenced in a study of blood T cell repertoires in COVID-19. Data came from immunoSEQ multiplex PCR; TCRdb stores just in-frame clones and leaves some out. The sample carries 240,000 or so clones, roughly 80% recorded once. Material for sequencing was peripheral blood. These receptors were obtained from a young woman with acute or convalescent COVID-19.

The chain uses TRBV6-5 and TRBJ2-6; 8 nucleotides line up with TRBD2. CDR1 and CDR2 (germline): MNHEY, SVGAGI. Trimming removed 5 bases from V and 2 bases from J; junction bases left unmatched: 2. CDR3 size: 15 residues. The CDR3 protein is CASSLTSAGANVLTF. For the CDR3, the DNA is TGTGCCAGCAGTCTGACTAGCGCTGGGGCCAACGTCCTGACTTTC.

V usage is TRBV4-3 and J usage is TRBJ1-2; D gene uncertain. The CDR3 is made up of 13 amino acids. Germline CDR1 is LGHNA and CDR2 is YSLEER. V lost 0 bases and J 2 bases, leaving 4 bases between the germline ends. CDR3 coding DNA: TGCGCCAGCAGCCAAGAACTGAACTATGGCTACACCTTC. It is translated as CASSQELNYGYTF.

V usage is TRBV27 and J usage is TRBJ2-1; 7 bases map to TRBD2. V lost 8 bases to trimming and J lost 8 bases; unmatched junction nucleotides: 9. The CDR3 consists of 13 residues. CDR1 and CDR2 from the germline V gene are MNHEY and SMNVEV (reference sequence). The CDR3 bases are TGTGCCAGCGGCTCCTGGGGAGGGGATGAGCAGTTCTTC. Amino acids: CASGSWGGDEQFF.

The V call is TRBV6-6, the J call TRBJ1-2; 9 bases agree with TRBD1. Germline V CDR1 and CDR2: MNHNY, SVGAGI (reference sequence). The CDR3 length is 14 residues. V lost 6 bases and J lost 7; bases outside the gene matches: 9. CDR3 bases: TGTGCCAGCAGCCCTCGGACAGGGGAGGGTGGCTACACCTTC. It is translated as CASSPRTGEGGYTF.

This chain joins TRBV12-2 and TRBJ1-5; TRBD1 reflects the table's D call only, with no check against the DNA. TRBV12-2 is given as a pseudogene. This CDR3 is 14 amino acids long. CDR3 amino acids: CASRLDSCNQPQHF. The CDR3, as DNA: TGTGCAAGTCGCTTGGACAGCTGTAATCAGCCCCAGCATTTT.

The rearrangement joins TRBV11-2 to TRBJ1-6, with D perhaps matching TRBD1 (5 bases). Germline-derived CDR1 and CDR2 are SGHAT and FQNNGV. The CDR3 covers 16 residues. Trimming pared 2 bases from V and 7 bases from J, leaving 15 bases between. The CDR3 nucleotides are TGTGCCAGCAGCTTATTAGGGGCCGGAAAAAATTCACCCCTCCACTTT. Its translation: CASSLLGAGKNSPLHF.

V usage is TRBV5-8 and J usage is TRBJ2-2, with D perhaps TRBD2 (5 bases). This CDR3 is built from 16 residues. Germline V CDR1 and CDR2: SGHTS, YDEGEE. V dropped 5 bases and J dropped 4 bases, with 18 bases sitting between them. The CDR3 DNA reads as TGTGCCAGCAGGCAAAGGTTAGGAGGCGGCACCGGGGAGCTGTTTTTT. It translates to CASRQRLGGGTGELFF. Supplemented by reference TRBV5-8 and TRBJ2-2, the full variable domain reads EAGVTQSPTHLIKTRGQQATLRCSPISGHTSVYWYQQALGLGLQFLLWYDEGEERNRGNFPPRFSGRQFPNYSSELNVNALELEDSALYLCASRQRLGGGTGELFFGEGSRLTVL.

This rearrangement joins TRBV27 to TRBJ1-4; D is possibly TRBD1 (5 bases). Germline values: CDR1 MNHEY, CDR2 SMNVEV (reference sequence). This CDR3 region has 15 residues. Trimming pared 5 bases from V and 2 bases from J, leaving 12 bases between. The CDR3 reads CASSETGVTNEKLFF. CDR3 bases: TGTGCCAGCAGTGAAACAGGAGTGACTAATGAAAAACTGTTTTTT.